The 24 T cell receptor beta chains in this list originate from one sample, sequenced in a study of blood T cell repertoires in COVID-19. TCRdb's table, derived via immunoSEQ multiplex PCR, lists solely in-frame clones and lacks some. The sample includes 200,000 to 250,000 clones, roughly 85% of them seen just once. Sequenced sample: PBMCs or T cells enriched from blood (not recorded which). Source of these receptors: a woman aged 45-60 years who had been exposed to COVID-19.

This clone has just a few counts. The V call is TRBV6-2 or TRBV6-3, the J call TRBJ2-2, with no clear D. The CDR3 covers 14 residues. The V gene's germline CDR1 is MNHEY and CDR2 SVGEGT. The ends were cut back, 0 bases at V and 4 bases at J, with 6 bases in the middle. The CDR3 DNA is TGTGCCAGCAGTTACTCTGTATCCACCGGGGAGCTGTTTTTT. Residues: CASSYSVSTGELFF.

This clone was detected a few times. V gene TRBV7-9 combines with J gene TRBJ1-1; TRBD1 matches 7 bases. The CDR3 has 14 amino acids. Germline loops: CDR1 SEHNR, CDR2 FQNEAQ (reference sequence). The V segment lost 5 bases and the J segment 0 bases; nucleotides outside the gene matches: 3. The CDR3 region has the DNA TGTGCCAGCAGCGCGGGACAGTTGAACACTGAAGCTTTCTTT. Encoded protein: CASSAGQLNTEAFF.

This clone was seen only once. The rearrangement joins TRBV7-3 to TRBJ1-2; 8 nucleotides align to TRBD1. Germline assignment: CDR1 SGHTA and CDR2 FQGTGA. With V trimmed by 3 bases and J by 1 base, 4 bases remained unmatched. This CDR3 has 15 amino acids. The CDR3 protein is CASSLTGQGNYGYTF. DNA for the CDR3: TGTGCCAGCAGCTTGACCGGACAGGGTAACTATGGCTACACCTTC.

This clone was observed a single time. The rearrangement joins TRBV7-9 to TRBJ2-3; D is undetermined. This CDR3 comprises 14 residues. Deletions cut 5 bases from V and 1 base from J, with 10 bases between. In germline, CDR1 is SEHNR, CDR2 FQNEAQ (reference sequence). As DNA, the CDR3 is TGTGCCAGCAGCCCTGCTCCAGGCACAGATACGCAGTATTTT. As protein: CASSPAPGTDTQYF.

The chain is built from TRBV7-9 and TRBJ1-3, with a possible D match to TRBD1 (5 bases). The CDR3 length is 19 residues. From germline, CDR1 is SEHNR and CDR2 FQNEAQ (reference sequence). The V end was cut by 4 bases, the J end by 4 bases, with 26 bases between. DNA for the CDR3: TGTGCCAGCAGCTCCTACCTGCCGACAGCTATCTTCGAGGGAAACACCATATATTTT. Residues: CASSSYLPTAIFEGNTIYF. The whole variable domain, filled in from reference TRBV7-9 and TRBJ1-3, reads DTGVSQNPRHKITKRGQNVTFRCDPISEHNRLYWYRQTLGQGPEFLTYFQNEAQLEKSRLLSDRFSAERPKGSFSTLEIQRTEQGDSAMYLCASSSYLPTAIFEGNTIYFGEGSWLTVV.

The CDR3 loop reads CASSKLWGVGELFF. The CDR3 bases are TGTGCCAGCAGCAAGCTCTGGGGCGTCGGGGAGCTGTTTTTT. This chain uses TRBV6-5 with TRBJ2-2, with D possibly TRBD1 on 5 matching bases. CDR1 MNHEY and CDR2 SVGAGI come from the germline V gene. The CDR3 runs to 14 residues. Trimming took 6 bases from V and 7 from J, leaving 15 bases between them.

The V call is TRBV4-3, the J call TRBJ1-6; possible D gene TRBD1, 6 bases. Germline lookup yields CDR1 LGHNA and CDR2 YSLEER. This CDR3 is built from 15 residues. V gave up 0 bases and J gave up 5 bases, with 8 bases separating them. The CDR3 sequence is CASSQEGHDNSPLHF. The CDR3 nucleotides read TGCGCCAGCAGCCAAGAGGGACATGATAATTCACCCCTCCACTTT.

Only a few counts were recorded for this clone. Other nucleotide sequences in the sample specify the same CDR3. The rearrangement uses TRBV28 and TRBJ1-5; D not certain. This CDR3 is 13 amino acids long. The V end was cut by 6 bases, the J end by 0 bases, with 6 bases between. Germline CDR1 and CDR2: MDHEN and SYDVKM. CDR3 DNA sequence: TGTGCCAGCAGCCTAAGTAGCAATCAGCCCCAGCATTTT. It encodes CASSLSSNQPQHF.

V and J are TRBV5-6 and TRBJ2-3, with a weak D call TRBD2 (7 bases). Germline CDR1 and CDR2: SGHDT and YYEEEE. The CDR3 loop spans 14 amino acids. V lost 5 bases, J lost 5 bases, and 15 bases lay in between. The CDR3 DNA follows: TGTGCCAGCAGTCCCGCGGGGGCAGAAGATACGCAGTATTTT. Its translation is CASSPAGAEDTQYF.

The rearrangement joins TRBV9 to TRBJ1-5; no definite D call. The CDR3 loop spans 14 amino acids. V lost 0 bases, J lost 6 bases, and 10 bases lay in between. In germline, CDR1 is SGDLS, CDR2 YYNGEE. The CDR3 region has the DNA TGTGCCAGCAGCGTAGGAGGTCCGGGTCAGCCCCAGCATTTT. Translation gives CASSVGGPGQPQHF.

The V and J genes are TRBV9 and TRBJ2-1, with D possibly matching TRBD1 (5 bases). CDR3 length: 15 residues. Trimming removed 1 base from V and 2 bases from J, with 10 bases in between. Germline V gene data show CDR1 as SGDLS and CDR2 as YYNGEE. The CDR3 protein is CASSVNQGAYNEQFF. The CDR3 DNA sequence: TGTGCCAGCAGCGTAAATCAGGGCGCCTACAATGAGCAGTTCTTC.

This chain uses TRBV7-9 with TRBJ1-3; no clear D. This CDR3 has 17 amino acids. The germline V and J ends were trimmed by 5 bases and 3 bases, with 20 bases remaining between them. Germline values: CDR1 SEHNR, CDR2 FQNEAQ (reference sequence). CDR3 sequence reads: CASSAPNRSSGGNTIYF. In DNA form, the CDR3 reads TGTGCCAGCAGCGCTCCCAACCGATCATCCGGTGGAAACACCATATATTTT.

The chain links TRBV11-2 to TRBJ1-1, with 10 bases fitting TRBD1. V lost 4 bases and J lost 5; bases outside the gene matches: 10. Germline CDR1 SGHAT, CDR2 FQNNGV. The CDR3 spans 16 residues. CDR3 in amino acids: CASSSNRRQGATEAFF. DNA for the CDR3: TGTGCCAGCAGCTCCAATAGGAGACAGGGGGCAACTGAAGCTTTCTTT.

This chain connects TRBV5-4 to TRBJ2-1; 12 positions agree with TRBD2. V dropped 6 bases and J dropped 9; count of bases not matched to a gene: 13. The CDR3 runs to 16 residues. Germline values: CDR1 SGHNT, CDR2 YYREEE (reference sequence). The CDR3: CASTETSGGSLGEQFF. The CDR3 DNA is TGTGCCAGCACCGAGACTAGCGGGGGCTCTTTAGGTGAGCAGTTCTTC.

This clone was picked up a small number of times. In DNA form, the CDR3 reads TGTGCCAGACTAGCGGCTGCCGGGTCCCTCGGTTTCTTTGAGTATTTT. Residues: CARLAAAGSLGFFEYF. The chain is built from TRBV6-4 and TRBJ2-3, with 8 bases aligning to TRBD2. The CDR3 runs to 16 residues. J lost 13 bases, V lost 9 bases, and 24 bases had no gene match. Per the germline V gene, CDR1 is MRHNA and CDR2 is SNTAGT.

This clone showed up just once. V is TRBV5-4 and J is TRBJ1-6; TRBD1 aligns across 9 bases. The CDR3 totals 15 residues. The V segment lost 4 bases and the J segment 3 bases; nucleotides outside the gene matches: 2. Germline assignment: CDR1 SGHNT and CDR2 YYREEE (reference sequence). The CDR3 coding sequence is TGTGCCAGCAGCGCGGGACAGGGCTATAATTCACCCCTCCACTTT. Its protein product is CASSAGQGYNSPLHF.

This chain uses TRBV28 with TRBJ2-3; TRBD1 aligns across 7 bases. The V segment lost 5 bases and the J segment 0 bases; nucleotides outside the gene matches: 8. Germline CDR1 reads MDHEN; CDR2 reads SYDVKM. The CDR3 length is 16 residues. The CDR3 DNA is TGTGCCAGCAGTCGAGACAGGGTGGGGAGCACAGATACGCAGTATTTT. Residues: CASSRDRVGSTDTQYF.

The chain employs TRBV4-3 and TRBJ1-2, with a possible D match to TRBD1 (6 bases). Germline CDR1 reads LGHNA; CDR2 reads YSLEER. V lost 0 bases and J 2 bases, leaving 10 bases between the germline ends. CDR3 length: 15 amino acids. The CDR3 DNA reads as TGCGCCAGCAGCCAAGATAGGGACACGAACTATGGCTACACCTTC. Residues: CASSQDRDTNYGYTF.

The J gene is TRBJ2-7, the V gene TRBV7-8, with TRBD1 matching 9 bases. CDR1 is SGHVS and CDR2 is FQNEAQ in the germline V gene. Trimming cost V 5 bases and J 3 bases; bases outside gene matches: 5. The CDR3 is made up of 14 amino acids. CDR3 residues: CASSTGTGNYEQYF. CDR3 coding DNA: TGTGCCAGCAGCACCGGGACAGGGAACTACGAGCAGTACTTC.

This rearrangement joins TRBV19 to TRBJ2-1; D remains ambiguous. The CDR3 runs 12 residues. From germline, CDR1 is LNHDA and CDR2 SQIVND (reference sequence). Trimming left V 6 bases short and J 2 bases short, with 5 bases between. The CDR3, as DNA: TGTGCCAGTAGCATCCCCTACAATGAGCAGTTCTTC. Translation gives CASSIPYNEQFF.

J is TRBJ2-7 and V is TRBV19; maybe TRBD1 (7 bases). In germline, CDR1 is LNHDA, CDR2 SQIVND (reference sequence). The length of the CDR3 is 14 residues. Between the trimmed V and J ends, which lost 8 bases and 6 bases, there was a span of 20 bases. The CDR3 here is CASRDPGDSSEQYF. As DNA, the CDR3 is TGTGCCAGTCGTGACCCGGGGGACAGCTCCGAGCAGTACTTC.

Only a few counts were recorded for this clone. V gene TRBV20-1 combines with J gene TRBJ2-7; D is undetermined. CDR1 DFQATT and CDR2 SNEGSKA come from the germline V gene (reference sequence). The CDR3 has 11 residues. V was pared by 0 bases and J by 6 bases, with 6 bases between. The CDR3 is CSARDLPEQYF. CDR3 DNA: TGCAGTGCTAGAGATCTCCCCGAGCAGTACTTC.

Only one count was recorded for this clone. V usage is TRBV28 and J usage is TRBJ1-6; D might be TRBD1 (5 bases). The CDR3 has 14 residues. The germline CDR1 and CDR2 sequences are MDHEN and SYDVKM. V was cut by 7 bases and J by 5 bases, with 12 bases left in between. This CDR3 is CASILGGNNSPLHF. CDR3 DNA: TGTGCCAGCATCCTGGGGGGGAATAATTCACCCCTCCACTTT.

The chain couples TRBV7-9 to TRBJ2-3, with TRBD1 matching 7 bases. Germline V gene sequence: CDR1 SEHNR, CDR2 FQNEAQ (reference sequence). Germline trimming cut 1 base from V and 0 bases from J; bases unmatched to any gene: 7. This CDR3 is built from 17 residues. DNA of the CDR3: TGTGCCAGCAGCTTAGGCAACAGGGGAGTAAGCACAGATACGCAGTATTTT. Amino acid sequence: CASSLGNRGVSTDTQYF.